The clone carrying this TCR beta chain was recorded only once. CDR1 and CDR2 from the germline V gene are SGHTA and FQGNSA. Trimming took 2 bases from V and 2 from J, leaving 20 bases between them. The CDR3 runs to 18 residues. The data were obtained in a study of tumour-infiltrating T cells in Burkitt lymphoma. Whole-study context: Overall and progression-free survival were predicted by productive clonality.

Sequenced by immunoSEQ multiplex PCR; TCRdb stores in-frame clones only, minus some. Among over a thousand clones listed, roughly 93% were seen once. The chain has TRBV7-2 and TRBJ2-3; TRBD2 is a possible D gene (6 bases). The receptor was isolated from a human donor with diffuse large B-cell lymphoma. Sequencing was done on a sample of tumor tissue. Written as DNA, the CDR3 is TGTGCCAGCAGCTTATGGCAGGGAGGCCTTATGGCCACAGATACGCAGTATTTT. This encodes CASSLWQGGLMATDTQYF. Full variable domain (rest looked up from reference TRBV7-2 and TRBJ2-3): GAGVSQSPSNKVTEKGKDVELRCDPISGHTALYWYRQSLGQGLEFLIYFQGNSAPDKSGLPSDRFSAERTGGSVSTLTIQRTQQEDSAVYLCASSLWQGGLMATDTQYFGPGTRLTVL.